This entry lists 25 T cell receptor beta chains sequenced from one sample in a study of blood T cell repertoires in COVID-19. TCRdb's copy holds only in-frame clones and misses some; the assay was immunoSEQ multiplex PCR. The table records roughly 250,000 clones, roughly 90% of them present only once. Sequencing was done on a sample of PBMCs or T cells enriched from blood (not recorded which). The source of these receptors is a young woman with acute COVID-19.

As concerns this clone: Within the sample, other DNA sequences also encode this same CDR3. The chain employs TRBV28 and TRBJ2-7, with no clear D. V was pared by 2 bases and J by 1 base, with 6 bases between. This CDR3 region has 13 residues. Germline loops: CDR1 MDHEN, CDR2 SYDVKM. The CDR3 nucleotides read TGTGCCAGCAGTTTAGGGCAGTCCTACGAGCAGTACTTC. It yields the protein CASSLGQSYEQYF. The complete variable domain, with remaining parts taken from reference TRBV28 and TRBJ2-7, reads DVKVTQSSRYLVKRTGEKVFLECVQDMDHENMFWYRQDPGLGLRLIYFSYDVKMKEKGDIPEGYSVSREKKERFSLILESASTNQTSMYLCASSLGQSYEQYFGPGTRLTVT.

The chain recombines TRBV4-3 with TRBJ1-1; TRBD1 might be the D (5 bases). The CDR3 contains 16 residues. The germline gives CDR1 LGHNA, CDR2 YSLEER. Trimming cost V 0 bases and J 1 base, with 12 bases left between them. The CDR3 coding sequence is TGCGCCAGCAGCCAAGAAAGTGTGGGGGGGAACACTGAAGCTTTCTTT. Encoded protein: CASSQESVGGNTEAFF.

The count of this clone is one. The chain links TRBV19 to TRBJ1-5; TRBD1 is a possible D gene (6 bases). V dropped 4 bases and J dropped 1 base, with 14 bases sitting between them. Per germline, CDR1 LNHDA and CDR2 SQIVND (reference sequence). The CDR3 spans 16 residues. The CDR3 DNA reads TGTGCCAGTAGTAATTACAGGGACCTAAGCAATCAGCCCCAGCATTTT. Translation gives CASSNYRDLSNQPQHF.

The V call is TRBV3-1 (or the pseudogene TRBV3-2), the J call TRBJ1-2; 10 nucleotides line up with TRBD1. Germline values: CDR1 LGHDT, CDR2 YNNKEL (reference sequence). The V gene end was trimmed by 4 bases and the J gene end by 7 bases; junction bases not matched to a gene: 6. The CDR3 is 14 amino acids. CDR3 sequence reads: CASSRPGTGVGYTF. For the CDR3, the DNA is TGTGCCAGCAGCCGACCCGGGACAGGGGTTGGCTACACCTTC.

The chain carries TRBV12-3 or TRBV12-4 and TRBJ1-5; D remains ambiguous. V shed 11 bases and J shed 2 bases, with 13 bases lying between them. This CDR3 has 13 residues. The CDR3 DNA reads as TGTGCCTCCCGGCGGGGAGGCAATCAGCCCCAGCATTTT. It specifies CASRRGGNQPQHF.

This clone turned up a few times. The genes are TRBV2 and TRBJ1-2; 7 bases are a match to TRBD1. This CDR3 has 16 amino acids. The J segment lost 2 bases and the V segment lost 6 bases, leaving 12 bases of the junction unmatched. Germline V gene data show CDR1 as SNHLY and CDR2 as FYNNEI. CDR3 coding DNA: TGTGCCAGCAGGAGGCCGGGACAGCGAAAAAACTATGGCTACACCTTC. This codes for CASRRPGQRKNYGYTF.

The CDR3 spells CASRFEAPPEAFF. CDR3 bases: TGTGCCAGCAGGTTTGAGGCTCCCCCTGAAGCTTTCTTT. The V and J genes are TRBV6-6 and TRBJ1-1; D is unclear. The CDR3 consists of 13 residues. Trimming cost V 6 bases and J 6 bases, with 14 bases left between them. Per germline, CDR1 MNHNY and CDR2 SVGAGI (reference sequence).

The CDR3 coding sequence is TGTGCCTGGTCTCGCGGGAGCTCTGGAAACACCATATATTTT. Amino acids: CAWSRGSSGNTIYF. The chain links TRBV30 to TRBJ1-3; D is unresolved. Trimming pared 5 bases from V and 0 bases from J, leaving 11 bases between. CDR1 is GTSNPN and CDR2 is SVGIG in the germline V gene (reference sequence). The CDR3 contains 14 residues.

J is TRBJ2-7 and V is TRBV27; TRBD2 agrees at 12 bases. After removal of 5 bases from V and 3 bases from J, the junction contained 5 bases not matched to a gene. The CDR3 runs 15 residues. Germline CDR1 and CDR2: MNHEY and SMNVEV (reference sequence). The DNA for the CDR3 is TGTGCCAGCAGTCCGCGACTAGCGGGGGACTACGAGCAGTACTTC. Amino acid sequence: CASSPRLAGDYEQYF.

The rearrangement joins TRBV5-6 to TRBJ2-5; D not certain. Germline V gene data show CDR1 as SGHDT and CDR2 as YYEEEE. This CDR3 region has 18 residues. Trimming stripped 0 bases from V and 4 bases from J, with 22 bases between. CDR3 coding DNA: TGTGCCAGCAGCTTGGGTTTCGGGTTGGCCCGAAACTTAGAGACCCAGTACTTC. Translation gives CASSLGFGLARNLETQYF.

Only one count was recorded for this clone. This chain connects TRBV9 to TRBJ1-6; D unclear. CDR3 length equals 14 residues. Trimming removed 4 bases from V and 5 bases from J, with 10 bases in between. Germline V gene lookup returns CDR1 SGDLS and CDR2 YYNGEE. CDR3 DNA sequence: TGTGCCAGCAGCCCCCGACATAATAATTCACCCCTCCACTTT. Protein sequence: CASSPRHNNSPLHF.

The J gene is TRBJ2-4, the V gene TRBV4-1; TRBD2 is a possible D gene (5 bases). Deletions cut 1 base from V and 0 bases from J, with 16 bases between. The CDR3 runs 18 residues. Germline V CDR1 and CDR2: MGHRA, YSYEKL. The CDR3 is CASSQGPLPGLAKNIQYF. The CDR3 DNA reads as TGCGCCAGCAGCCAAGGTCCCCTACCCGGACTAGCCAAAAACATTCAGTACTTC.

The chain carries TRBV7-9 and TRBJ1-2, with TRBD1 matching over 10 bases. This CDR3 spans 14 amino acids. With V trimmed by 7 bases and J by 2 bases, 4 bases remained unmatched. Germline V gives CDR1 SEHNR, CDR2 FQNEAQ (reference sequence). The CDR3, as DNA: TGTGCCAGCACCCCGGGACAGGGGAACTATGGCTACACCTTC. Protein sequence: CASTPGQGNYGYTF.

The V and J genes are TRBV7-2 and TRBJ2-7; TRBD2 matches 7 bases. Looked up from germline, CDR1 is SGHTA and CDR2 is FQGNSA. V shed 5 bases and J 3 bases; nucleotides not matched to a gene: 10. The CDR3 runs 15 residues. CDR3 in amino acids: CASSPASGSLYEQYF. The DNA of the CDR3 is TGTGCCAGCAGCCCGGCTAGCGGAAGCCTCTACGAGCAGTACTTC.

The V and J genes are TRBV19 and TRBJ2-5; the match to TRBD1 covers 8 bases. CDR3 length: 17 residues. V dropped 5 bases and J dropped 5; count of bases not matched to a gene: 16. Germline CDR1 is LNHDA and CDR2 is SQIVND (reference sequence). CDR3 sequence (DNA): TGTGCCAGTAGTTCGAGACAGGGGAAAACTGGCGGGGAGACCCAGTACTTC. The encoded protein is CASSSRQGKTGGETQYF.

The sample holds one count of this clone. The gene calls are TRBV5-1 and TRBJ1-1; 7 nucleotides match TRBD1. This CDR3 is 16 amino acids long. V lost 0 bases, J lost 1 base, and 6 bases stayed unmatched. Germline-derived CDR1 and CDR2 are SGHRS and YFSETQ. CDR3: CASSLVTTGTNTEAFF. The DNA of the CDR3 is TGCGCCAGCAGCTTGGTGACGACAGGGACGAACACTGAAGCTTTCTTT.

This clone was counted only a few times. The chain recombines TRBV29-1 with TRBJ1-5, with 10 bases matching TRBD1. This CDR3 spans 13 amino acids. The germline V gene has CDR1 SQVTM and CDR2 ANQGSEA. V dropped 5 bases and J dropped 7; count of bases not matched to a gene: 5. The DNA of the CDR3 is TGCAGCGTTTCAGGACAGGGGGGACAGCCCCAGCATTTT. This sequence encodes CSVSGQGGQPQHF.

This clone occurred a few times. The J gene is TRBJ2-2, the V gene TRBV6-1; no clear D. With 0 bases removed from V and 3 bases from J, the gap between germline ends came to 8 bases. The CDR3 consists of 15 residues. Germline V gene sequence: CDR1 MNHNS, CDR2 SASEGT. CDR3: CASSEAWPHTGELFF. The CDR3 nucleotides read TGTGCCAGCAGTGAAGCATGGCCCCACACCGGGGAGCTGTTTTTT.

The CDR3 is CASKPGDLSGANVLTF. CDR3 DNA sequence: TGTGCCAGTAAACCCGGGGATCTCTCTGGGGCCAACGTCCTGACTTTC. The chain recombines TRBV19 with TRBJ2-6; maybe TRBD2 (5 bases). The ends were cut back, 7 bases at V and 0 bases at J, with 13 bases in the middle. The CDR3 has 16 amino acids. Germline-derived CDR1 and CDR2 are LNHDA and SQIVND (reference sequence).

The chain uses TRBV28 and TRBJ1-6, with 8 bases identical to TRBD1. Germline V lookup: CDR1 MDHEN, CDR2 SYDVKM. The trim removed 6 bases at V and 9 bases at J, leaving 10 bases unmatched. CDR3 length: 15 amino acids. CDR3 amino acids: CASSYSDRVVSPLHF. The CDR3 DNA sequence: TGTGCCAGCAGCTACTCGGACAGGGTCGTTTCACCCCTCCACTTT.

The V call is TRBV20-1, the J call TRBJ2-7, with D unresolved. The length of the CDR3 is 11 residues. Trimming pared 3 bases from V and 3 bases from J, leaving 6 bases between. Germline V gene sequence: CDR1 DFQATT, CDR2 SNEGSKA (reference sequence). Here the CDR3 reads CSASQNYEQYF. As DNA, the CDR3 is TGCAGTGCTAGCCAGAACTACGAGCAGTACTTC.

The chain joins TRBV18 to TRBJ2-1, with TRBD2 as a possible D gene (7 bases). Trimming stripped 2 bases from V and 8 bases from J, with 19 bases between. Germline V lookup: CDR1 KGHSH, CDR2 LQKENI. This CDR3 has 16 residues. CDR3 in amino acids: CASSPSKRGGRDEQFF. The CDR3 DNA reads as TGTGCCAGCTCACCAAGTAAGAGGGGGGGCCGTGATGAGCAGTTCTTC. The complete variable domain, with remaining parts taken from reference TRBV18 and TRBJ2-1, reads NAGVMQNPRHLVRRRGQEARLRCSPMKGHSHVYWYRQLPEEGLKFMVYLQKENIIDESGMPKERFSAEFPKEGPSILRIQQVVRGDSAAYFCASSPSKRGGRDEQFFGPGTRLTVL.

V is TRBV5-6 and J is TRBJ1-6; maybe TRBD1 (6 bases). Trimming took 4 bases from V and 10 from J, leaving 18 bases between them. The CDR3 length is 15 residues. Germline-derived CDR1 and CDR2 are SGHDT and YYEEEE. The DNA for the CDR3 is TGTGCCAGCAGCCCCATCCGACAGGCCGGGTCACCCCTCCACTTT. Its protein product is CASSPIRQAGSPLHF. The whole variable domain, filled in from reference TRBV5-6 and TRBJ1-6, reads DAGVTQSPTHLIKTRGQQVTLRCSPKSGHDTVSWYQQALGQGPQFIFQYYEEEERQRGNFPDRFSGHQFPNYSSELNVNALLLGDSALYLCASSPIRQAGSPLHFGNGTRLTVT.

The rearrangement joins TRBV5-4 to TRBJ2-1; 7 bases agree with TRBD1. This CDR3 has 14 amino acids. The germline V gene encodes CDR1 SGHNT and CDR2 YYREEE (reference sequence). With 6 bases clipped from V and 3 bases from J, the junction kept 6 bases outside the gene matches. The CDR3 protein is CASNSGTDYNEQFF. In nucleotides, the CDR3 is TGTGCCAGCAACTCCGGGACAGACTACAATGAGCAGTTCTTC.

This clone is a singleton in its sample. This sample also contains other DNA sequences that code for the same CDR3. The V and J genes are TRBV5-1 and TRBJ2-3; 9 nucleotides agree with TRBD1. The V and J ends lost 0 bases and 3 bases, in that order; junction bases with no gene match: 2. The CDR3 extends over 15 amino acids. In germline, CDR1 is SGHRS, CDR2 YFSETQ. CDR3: CASSLGQGGTDTQYF. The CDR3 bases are TGCGCCAGCAGCTTGGGACAGGGGGGGACAGATACGCAGTATTTT. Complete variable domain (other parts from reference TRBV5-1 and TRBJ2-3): KAGVTQTPRYLIKTRGQQVTLSCSPISGHRSVSWYQQTPGQGLQFLFEYFSETQRNKGNFPGRFSGRQFSNSRSEMNVSTLELGDSALYLCASSLGQGGTDTQYFGPGTRLTVL.